Listed here are 9 T cell receptor beta chains from one sample, sequenced in a study of cytomegalovirus exposure and HLA in healthy donors. TCRdb's table, derived via immunoSEQ multiplex PCR, lists solely in-frame clones and lacks some. The table lists under 110,000 clones, 88% of them singletons. Sequenced sample: PBMCs. The receptor source for this set is a woman under 30 in good health and CMV-seropositive.

This rearrangement joins TRBV27 to TRBJ2-1; tentative D call: TRBD1 (5 bases). The germline gives CDR1 MNHEY, CDR2 SMNVEV (reference sequence). This CDR3 spans 13 amino acids. V gave up 0 bases and J gave up 9 bases, with 9 bases separating them. The CDR3 sequence: CASSLSSGSEQFF. CDR3 in DNA: TGTGCCAGCAGTTTATCGTCAGGGTCTGAGCAGTTCTTC.

V is TRBV9 and J is TRBJ2-3, with 8 bases lining up with TRBD2. The CDR3 loop spans 14 amino acids. Unmatched junction bases numbered 2, after V lost 4 bases and J lost 1 base. The germline gives CDR1 SGDLS, CDR2 YYNGEE. The CDR3, as DNA: TGTGCCAGCAGCACGCGGGGGGGCACAGATACGCAGTATTTT. This sequence encodes CASSTRGGTDTQYF.

The rearrangement uses TRBV7-9 and TRBJ1-2; 10 positions match TRBD1. Germline trimming cut 1 base from V and 1 base from J; bases unmatched to any gene: 9. The germline gives CDR1 SEHNR, CDR2 FQNEAQ (reference sequence). The CDR3 runs 18 residues. CDR3 amino acids: CASSLGGTGAKGNYGYTF. Written as DNA, the CDR3 is TGTGCCAGCAGCTTAGGCGGGACAGGGGCGAAGGGTAACTATGGCTACACCTTC.

The chain uses TRBV27 and TRBJ2-4; D not certain. Trimming removed 0 bases at V and 2 bases at J, with 8 bases between. The CDR3 has 15 residues. Looked up from germline, CDR1 is MNHEY and CDR2 is SMNVEV (reference sequence). The CDR3 loop is CASSLSGATKNIQYF. DNA for the CDR3: TGTGCCAGCAGTTTATCTGGAGCCACCAAAAACATTCAGTACTTC.

The V and J genes are TRBV19 and TRBJ1-2, with D perhaps TRBD1 (5 bases). Germline V gene lookup returns CDR1 LNHDA and CDR2 SQIVND (reference sequence). This CDR3 contains 13 residues. Trimming left V 8 bases short and J 4 bases short, with 14 bases between. This CDR3 reads CASRGGGGYGYTF. The CDR3 DNA follows: TGTGCCAGTCGCGGCGGGGGGGGCTATGGCTACACCTTC. The full variable domain, with the rest looked up from reference TRBV19 and TRBJ1-2, is DGGITQSPKYLFRKEGQNVTLSCEQNLNHDAMYWYRQDPGQGLRLIYYSQIVNDFQKGDIAEGYSVSREKKESFPLTVTSAQKNPTAFYLCASRGGGGYGYTFGSGTRLTVV.

The rearrangement joins TRBV10-3 to TRBJ1-3, with 11 bases matching TRBD1. The CDR3 spans 14 residues. Germline V gives CDR1 ENHRY, CDR2 SYGVKD. With 6 bases clipped from V and 2 bases from J, the junction kept 0 bases outside the gene matches. The CDR3 sequence: CAIRGQGAGNTIYF. For the CDR3, the DNA is TGTGCCATCAGGGGACAGGGGGCTGGAAACACCATATATTTT.

This clone appeared a few times. Additional DNA sequences in this sample encode the identical CDR3. The chain combines TRBV7-9 with TRBJ1-2; D not resolved. Trimming removed 5 bases from V and 3 bases from J, with 13 bases in between. This CDR3 is built from 14 residues. Per the germline V gene, CDR1 is SEHNR and CDR2 is FQNEAQ (reference sequence). DNA for the CDR3: TGTGCCAGCAGCCCTCGCGATATCCACTATGGCTACACCTTC. Encoded protein: CASSPRDIHYGYTF.

The chain uses TRBV2 and TRBJ2-3, with D unclear. The V end was cut by 1 base, the J end by 0 bases, with 8 bases between. The CDR3 length is 15 residues. From germline, CDR1 is SNHLY and CDR2 FYNNEI. The CDR3: CASSEGQASTDTQYF. Written as DNA, the CDR3 is TGTGCCAGCAGTGAAGGGCAGGCCAGCACAGATACGCAGTATTTT.

The CDR3 coding sequence is TGTGCCAGCACCTCACCCGGTAGGCGGTATTCACCCCTCCACTTT. Translated: CASTSPGRRYSPLHF. The chain couples TRBV28 to TRBJ1-6; no clear D gene. Per germline, CDR1 MDHEN and CDR2 SYDVKM. Trimming shortened V by 7 bases and J by 8 bases, and 18 bases separated the two germline ends. The CDR3 contains 15 residues.